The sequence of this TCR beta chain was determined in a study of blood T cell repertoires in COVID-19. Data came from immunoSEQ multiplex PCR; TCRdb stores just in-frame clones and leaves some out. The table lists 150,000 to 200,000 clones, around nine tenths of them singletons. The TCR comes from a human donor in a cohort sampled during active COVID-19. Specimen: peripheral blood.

The CDR3 DNA sequence: TGTGCCATCAGTGCCGGGAGCTCCTACGAGCAGTACTTC. Translated, it gives CAISAGSSYEQYF. The chain joins TRBV10-3 to TRBJ2-7, with a tentative D call TRBD2 (6 bases). Looked up from germline, CDR1 is ENHRY and CDR2 is SYGVKD. The V gene lost 4 bases and the J gene lost 0 bases, with 7 bases spanning the gap. This CDR3 contains 13 residues.